This TCR beta chain originates from a study of T-cell memory formation after mild COVID-19. About the study: The TCR clusters were mostly specific to one donor. Study observations and caveats: CD4+ contracting clones were mainly CM and EM; CD8+ ones, EMRA. Contracting clones, day 15 to 85, had balanced CD4/CD8, and later expanders favored CD4+.

CDR1 is SGHVS, CDR2 FNYEAQ, per germline. With V trimmed by 3 bases and J by 3 bases, 12 bases remained unmatched. The CDR3 contains 17 residues. One entry per CDR3 protein results from TCRdb running MiXCR on the 5' RACE reads. The sample holds some 350,000 distinct CDR3 sequences, 13% seen once. A remark on this clonotype: The antigen remains undetermined.

This clonotype was sampled from a man aged 18-30 years who had mild COVID-19 (a few samples of this study predate the infection). Cell type and time point are not known. What was sequenced was PBMCs or a T cell subset sorted from them (not recorded which). This chain uses TRBV7-6 with TRBJ2-3; 7 bases line up with TRBD1. The CDR3 loop reads CASSFSRTGDSTDTQYF. The CDR3 DNA is TGTGCCAGCAGCTTCTCGCGAACAGGGGATTCGACAGATACGCAGTATTTT.